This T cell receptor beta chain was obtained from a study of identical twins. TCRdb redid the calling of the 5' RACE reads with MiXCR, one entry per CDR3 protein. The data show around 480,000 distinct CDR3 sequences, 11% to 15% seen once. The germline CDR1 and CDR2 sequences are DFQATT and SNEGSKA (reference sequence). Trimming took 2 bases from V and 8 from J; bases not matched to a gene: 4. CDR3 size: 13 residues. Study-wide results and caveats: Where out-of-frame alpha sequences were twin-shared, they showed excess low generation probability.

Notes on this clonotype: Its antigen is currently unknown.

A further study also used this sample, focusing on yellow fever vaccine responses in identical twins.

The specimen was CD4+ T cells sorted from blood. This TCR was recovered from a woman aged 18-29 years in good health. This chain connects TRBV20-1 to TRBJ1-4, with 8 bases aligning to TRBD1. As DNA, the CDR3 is TGCAGTGCTAGACAGGGGGCGAAAGAAAAACTGTTTTTT. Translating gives CSARQGAKEKLFF.